This T cell receptor beta chain was documented in a study of neurological immune-mediated disorders. MiXCR, run by TCRdb on the 5' RACE reads, gives a single entry per CDR3 protein. Here the sample spans about 36,000 distinct CDR3 sequences, around a tenth being singletons. The CDR3 extends over 14 amino acids. V was cut by 0 bases and J by 10 bases, with 13 bases left in between. Germline V CDR1 and CDR2: LNHNV, YYDKDF (reference sequence). Sequenced sample: PBMCs. This chain links TRBV15 with TRBJ1-5; D is undetermined. This receptor was obtained from a woman between 25 and 40 years old with HTLV-1-associated myelopathy (HAM/TSP). CDR3 in DNA: TGTGCCACCAGCAGAGATCTTTCGCCTTATCCCCAGCATTTT. Translated, it gives CATSRDLSPYPQHF.